This TCR beta chain comes out of a study of cytomegalovirus exposure and HLA in healthy donors (dated by TCRdb to 2017 to 2019). For the study in its entirety: According to a later analysis, the approximately 120 validation repertoires were produced on the same platform as the approximately 600 repertoires of the first cohort. The study was designed to test whether signatures of past pathogen exposure could be identified by cataloging public T cell receptors. A separate validation cohort of 100 to 150 different subjects was used in addition to the approximately 700-subject first cohort. To predict cytomegalovirus infection status, the study combined high-throughput TCR immunosequencing, statistical association of individual TCRs with disease status, and machine learning. Study-level results and caveats: Of the cluster scores, roughly 95% were above 0 in a later analysis, which found that TCRs clustered in the first cohort also tended to co-occur in the 120 or so validation repertoires. According to the authors, the approach could potentially be generalized to other disease states and immunological phenotypes. A later analysis lacked HLA typing for the validation cohort, so it scored co-occurrence in that cohort across all 110 or so repertoires. A few of the identified cytomegalovirus-associated TCR beta chains were confirmed in vitro to be specific for cytomegalovirus antigens. The study gave a list of more than 150 TCR beta chains associated with cytomegalovirus. The classifier was reported to diagnose cytomegalovirus status with high specificity and sensitivity in both the original and validation cohorts. While some public TCRs were present in many individuals, most TCR sequences turned up only very rarely across donors.

The donors were included in the validation cohort of approximately 130 subjects, a group kept apart from the roughly 670-subject first cohort. CDR1 and CDR2, per the germline V gene, are SGHRS and YFSETQ. The germline V and J ends show losses of 1 base and 6 bases respectively, and no gene match explains 7 bases of the junction. Spanning cysteine to phenylalanine, the CDR3 consists of 15 amino acids. Only CDR3 DNA is held: 45 bases, read in frame from base 1. Library preparation used the immunoSEQ multiplex PCR assay. The authors' analysis ran thus. A statistical classification framework was built for diagnosing cytomegalovirus status from the catalog of TCR beta chain sequences. TCRdb holds this immuneACCESS table with in-frame rearrangements only. Some clones are missing; in checked studies, unresolved V genes explain under half, and the rest has no known cause. From that table come the V and J calls and clone size; the DNA was used to work out D and trimming. The sample includes around 80,000 clones, with 95% to 97% observed a single time. About 1.3% of the sample is taken by the ten largest.

This clone was picked up a small number of times. The specificity of this receptor is unknown. No quality values exist for individual bases; no much larger clone is one base distant. Source material: PBMCs. The receptor was derived from a woman in her late teens or twenties in good health and CMV-seronegative. Rearrangement joined TRBV5-1 to TRBJ2-7, and 10 bases in between align with TRBD1. The CDR3 has the sequence CASSLFGQGVGEQYF. The nucleotide sequence is given as TGCGCCAGCAGCTTGTTCGGACAGGGGGTAGGCGAGCAGTACTTC.